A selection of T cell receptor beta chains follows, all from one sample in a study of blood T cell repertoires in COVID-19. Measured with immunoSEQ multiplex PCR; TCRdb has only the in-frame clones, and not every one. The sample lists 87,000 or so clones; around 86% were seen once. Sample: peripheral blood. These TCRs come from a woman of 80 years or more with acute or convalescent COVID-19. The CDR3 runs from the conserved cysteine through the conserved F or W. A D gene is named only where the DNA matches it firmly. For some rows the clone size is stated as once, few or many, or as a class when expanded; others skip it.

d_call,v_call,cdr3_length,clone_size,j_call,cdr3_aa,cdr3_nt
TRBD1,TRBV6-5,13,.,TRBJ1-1,CASSRTGGAEAFF,TGTGCCAGCAGCCGGACAGGGGGTGCTGAAGCTTTCTTT
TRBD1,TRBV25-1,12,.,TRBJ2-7,CASSRTGYEQYF,TGTGCCAGCTCCAGGACAGGGTACGAGCAGTACTTC
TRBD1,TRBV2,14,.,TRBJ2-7,CASSEQGAVYEQYF,TGTGCCAGCAGTGAGCAGGGGGCCGTGTACGAGCAGTACTTC
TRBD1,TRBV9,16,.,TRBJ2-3,CASSTRTGASTDTQYF,TGTGCCAGCAGCACCCGGACAGGGGCTAGCACAGATACGCAGTATTTT
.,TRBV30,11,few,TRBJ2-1,CAWSVLNEQFF,TGTGCCTGGAGTGTACTCAATGAGCAGTTCTTC
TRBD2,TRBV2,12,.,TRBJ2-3,CASRLASDTQYF,TGTGCCAGCAGACTAGCGTCAGATACGCAGTATTTT
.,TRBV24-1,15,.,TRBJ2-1,CATSDSGGTLGEQFF,TGTGCCACCAGTGATTCCGGGGGAACCTTGGGTGAGCAGTTCTTC
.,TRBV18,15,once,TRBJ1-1,CASSPLRSMNTEAFF,TGTGCCAGCTCACCACTCCGTAGCATGAACACTGAAGCTTTCTTT
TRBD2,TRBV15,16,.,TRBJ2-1,CATSREGGRARNEQFF,TGTGCCACCAGCAGAGAAGGCGGGAGGGCCCGGAATGAGCAGTTCTTC
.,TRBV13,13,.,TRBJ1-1,CASSPEGVTEAFF,TGTGCCAGCAGCCCCGAGGGGGTCACTGAAGCTTTCTTT
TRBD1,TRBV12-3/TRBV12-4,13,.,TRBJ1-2,CASRDREGYGYTF,TGTGCCAGCAGGGACAGGGAAGGTTATGGCTACACCTTC
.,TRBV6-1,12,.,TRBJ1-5,CASSDRVKPQHF,TGTGCCAGCAGTGACAGGGTAAAGCCCCAGCATTTT
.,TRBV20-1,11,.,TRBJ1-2,CSAPMNYGYTF,TGCAGTGCCCCCATGAACTATGGCTACACCTTC
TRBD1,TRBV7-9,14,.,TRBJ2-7,CASSPWDRVNEQYF,TGTGCCAGCAGCCCCTGGGACAGGGTGAACGAGCAGTACTTC
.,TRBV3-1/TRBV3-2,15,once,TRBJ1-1,CASSQEAGRDTEAFF,TGTGCCAGCAGCCAAGAAGCAGGGAGGGACACTGAAGCTTTCTTT
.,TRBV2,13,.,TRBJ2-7,CASQLGGFYEQYF,TGTGCCAGCCAACTGGGGGGTTTCTACGAGCAGTACTTC
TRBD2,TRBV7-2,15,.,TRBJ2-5,CASSSGLAGKETQYF,TGTGCCAGCAGCTCAGGACTAGCGGGGAAAGAGACCCAGTACTTC
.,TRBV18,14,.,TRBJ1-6,CASSPGGYHSPLHF,TGTGCCAGCTCACCGGGCGGGTACCATTCACCCCTCCACTTT
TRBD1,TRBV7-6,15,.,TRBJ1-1,CASSLGTGGYTEAFF,TGTGCCAGCAGCTTGGGGACAGGGGGCTACACTGAAGCTTTCTTT
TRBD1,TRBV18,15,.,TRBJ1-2,CASSPPGQGARGYTF,TGTGCCAGCTCACCCCCGGGACAGGGGGCTCGCGGCTACACCTTC
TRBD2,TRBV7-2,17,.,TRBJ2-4,CASSLAGTSGRKNIQYF,TGTGCCAGCAGCTTAGCTGGGACTAGCGGGAGAAAAAACATTCAGTACTTC
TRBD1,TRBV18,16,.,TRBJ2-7,CASSPYQGQGVYEQYF,TGTGCCAGCTCACCTTACCAGGGACAGGGGGTCTACGAGCAGTACTTC
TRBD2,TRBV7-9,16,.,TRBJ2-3,CASSPTSGASTDTQYF,TGTGCCAGCAGCCCCACTAGCGGGGCTAGCACAGATACGCAGTATTTT
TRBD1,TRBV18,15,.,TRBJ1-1,CASSTNRGWDTEAFF,TGTGCCAGCTCAACTAACAGGGGTTGGGACACTGAAGCTTTCTTT
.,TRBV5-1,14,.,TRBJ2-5,CASSSSGSQETQYF,TGCGCCAGCAGCTCGTCGGGGTCCCAAGAGACCCAGTACTTC
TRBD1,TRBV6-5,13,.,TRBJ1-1,CASWDRLDTEAFF,TGTGCCAGTTGGGACAGGCTAGACACTGAAGCTTTCTTT
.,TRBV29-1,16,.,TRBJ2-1,CSVEDHKQPTYNEQFF,TGCAGCGTTGAAGATCATAAACAGCCCACCTACAATGAGCAGTTCTTC
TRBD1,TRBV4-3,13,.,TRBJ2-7,CASSQEQGFEQYF,TGCGCCAGCAGCCAGGAACAGGGGTTCGAGCAGTACTTC
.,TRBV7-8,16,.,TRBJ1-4,CASSLGAGWENEKLFF,TGTGCCAGCAGCTTAGGGGCTGGCTGGGAGAATGAAAAACTGTTTTTT
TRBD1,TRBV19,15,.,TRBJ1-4,CASRSPGTGGKKLFF,TGTGCCAGTAGAAGCCCCGGGACAGGGGGCAAAAAACTGTTTTTT
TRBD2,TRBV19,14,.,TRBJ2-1,CASSDSGSYNEQFF,TGTGCCAGTAGCGACAGCGGGAGCTACAATGAGCAGTTCTTC
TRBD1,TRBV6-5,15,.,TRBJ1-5,CASRDDRGPGQPQHF,TGTGCCAGCAGAGACGACAGGGGGCCGGGTCAGCCCCAGCATTTT
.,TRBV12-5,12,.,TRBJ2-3,CASGPSTDTQYF,TGTGCTAGTGGCCCTAGCACAGATACGCAGTATTTT
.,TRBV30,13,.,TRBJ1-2,CAWSPGQSYGYTF,TGTGCCTGGAGTCCCGGACAGTCCTATGGCTACACCTTC
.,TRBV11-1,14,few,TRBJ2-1,CASSLLRRVNEQFF,TGTGCCAGCAGCTTACTCAGGAGGGTGAATGAGCAGTTCTTC
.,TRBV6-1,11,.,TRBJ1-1,CASSESIEAFF,TGTGCCAGCAGTGAATCTATTGAAGCTTTCTTT
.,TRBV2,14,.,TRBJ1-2,CASSGRQSLYGYTF,TGTGCCAGCAGTGGTCGACAGTCTCTCTATGGCTACACCTTC
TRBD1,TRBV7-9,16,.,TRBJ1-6,CASSSRTGAYNSPLHF,TGTGCCAGCAGCTCTAGGACAGGAGCCTATAATTCACCCCTCCACTTT
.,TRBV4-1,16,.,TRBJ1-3,CASSQTSRTPGNTIYF,TGCGCCAGCAGCCAAACGTCCCGAACTCCAGGAAACACCATATATTTT
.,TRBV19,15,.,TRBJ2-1,CASSLLAGYHNEQFF,TGTGCCAGTAGCCTACTTGCGGGGTACCACAATGAGCAGTTCTTC
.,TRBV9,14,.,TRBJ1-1,CASSEGQSGTEAFF,TGTGCCAGCAGCGAAGGACAGTCCGGCACTGAAGCTTTCTTT
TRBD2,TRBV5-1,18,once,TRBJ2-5,CASSLEALAGGYQETQYF,TGCGCCAGCAGCTTGGAGGCTTTAGCGGGGGGATACCAAGAGACCCAGTACTTC
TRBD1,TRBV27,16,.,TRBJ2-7,CASSPLLQGASSEQYF,TGTGCCAGCAGTCCTCTCCTACAGGGGGCGAGTAGCGAGCAGTACTTC
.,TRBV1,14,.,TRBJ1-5,CTSSQETGDQPQHF,TGCACCAGCAGCCAAGAGACAGGAGATCAGCCCCAGCATTTT
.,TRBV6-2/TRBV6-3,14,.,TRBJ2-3,CASSTQRARDTQYF,TGTGCCAGCAGTACCCAGCGGGCCAGGGATACGCAGTATTTT
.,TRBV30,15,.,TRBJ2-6,CAWILGSAGANVLTF,TGTGCCTGGATATTGGGCTCCGCTGGGGCCAACGTCCTGACTTTC
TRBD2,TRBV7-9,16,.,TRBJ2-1,CASSLVTSGRLHEQFF,TGTGCCAGCAGCTTAGTGACTAGCGGGAGGTTGCATGAGCAGTTCTTC
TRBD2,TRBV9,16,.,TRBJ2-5,CASSVRASGGQETQYF,TGTGCCAGCAGCGTACGGGCTAGCGGGGGCCAAGAGACCCAGTACTTC
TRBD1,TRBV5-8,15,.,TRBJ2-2,CASGTGTGESGELFF,TGTGCCAGCGGTACCGGGACAGGGGAATCCGGGGAGCTGTTTTTT
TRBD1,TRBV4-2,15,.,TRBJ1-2,CASSQVTGADYGYTF,TGTGCCAGCAGCCAAGTTACAGGGGCTGACTATGGCTACACCTTC
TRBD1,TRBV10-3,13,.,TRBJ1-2,CAISPGTGNGYTF,TGTGCCATCAGCCCCGGGACAGGGAATGGCTACACCTTC
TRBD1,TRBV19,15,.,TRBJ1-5,CASIRTGGDSQPQHF,TGTGCCAGTATCCGAACAGGGGGCGATTCTCAGCCCCAGCATTTT
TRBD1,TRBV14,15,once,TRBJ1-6,CASSQNGGTTGALHF,TGTGCCAGCAGCCAGAACGGGGGAACGACAGGGGCCCTCCACTTT
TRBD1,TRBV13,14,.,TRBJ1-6,CASSPPGQGSPLHF,TGTGCCAGCAGCCCGCCGGGACAGGGCTCACCCCTCCACTTT